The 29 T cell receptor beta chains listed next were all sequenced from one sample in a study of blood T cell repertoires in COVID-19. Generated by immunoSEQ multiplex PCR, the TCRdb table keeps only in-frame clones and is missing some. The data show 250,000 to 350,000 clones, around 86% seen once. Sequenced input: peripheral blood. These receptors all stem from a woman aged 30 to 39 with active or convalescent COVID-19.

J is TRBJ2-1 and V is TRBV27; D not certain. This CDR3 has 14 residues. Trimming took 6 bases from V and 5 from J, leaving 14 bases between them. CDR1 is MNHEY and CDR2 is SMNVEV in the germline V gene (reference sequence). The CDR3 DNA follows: TGTGCCAGCAGGCAGGCCCCGGCGCACAATGAGCAGTTCTTC. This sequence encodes CASRQAPAHNEQFF.

The CDR3 nucleotides are TGTGCCAGCCGGGACAGGCCCCACGAGCAGTACTTC. Amino acids: CASRDRPHEQYF. The J gene is TRBJ2-7, the V gene TRBV2; 8 bases fit TRBD1. Germline V gene data show CDR1 as SNHLY and CDR2 as FYNNEI. The CDR3 is made up of 12 amino acids. V trimming: 8 bases; J trimming: 5 bases; junction bases outside the gene matches: 5.

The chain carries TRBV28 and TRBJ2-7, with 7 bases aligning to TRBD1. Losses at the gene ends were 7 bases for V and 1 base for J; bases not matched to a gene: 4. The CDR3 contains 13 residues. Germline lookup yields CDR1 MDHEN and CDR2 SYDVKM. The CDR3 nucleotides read TGTGCCAGCAAATCGGGACAGTCCTACGAGCAGTACTTC. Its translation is CASKSGQSYEQYF.

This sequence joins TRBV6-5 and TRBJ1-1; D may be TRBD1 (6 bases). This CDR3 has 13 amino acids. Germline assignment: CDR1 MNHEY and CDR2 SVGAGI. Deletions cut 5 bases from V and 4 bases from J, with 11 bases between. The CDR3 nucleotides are TGTGCCAGCAGTAACAGGGAATCCACTGAAGCTTTCTTT. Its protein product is CASSNRESTEAFF.

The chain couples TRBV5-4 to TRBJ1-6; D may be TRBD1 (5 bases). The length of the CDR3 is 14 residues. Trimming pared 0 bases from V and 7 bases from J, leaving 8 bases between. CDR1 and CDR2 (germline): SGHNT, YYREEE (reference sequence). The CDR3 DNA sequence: TGTGCCAGCAGCTTGGGCGGGGGAAATTCACCCCTCCACTTT. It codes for CASSLGGGNSPLHF.

DNA for the CDR3: TGCGCCAGCAGCTTGGGGGACAGGGGTCGGAACACTGAAGCTTTCTTT. It is translated as CASSLGDRGRNTEAFF. This sequence joins TRBV5-1 and TRBJ1-1; TRBD1 aligns across 10 bases. CDR3 length: 16 residues. V was pared by 0 bases and J by 1 base, with 3 bases of the junction left unmatched. The germline gives CDR1 SGHRS, CDR2 YFSETQ.

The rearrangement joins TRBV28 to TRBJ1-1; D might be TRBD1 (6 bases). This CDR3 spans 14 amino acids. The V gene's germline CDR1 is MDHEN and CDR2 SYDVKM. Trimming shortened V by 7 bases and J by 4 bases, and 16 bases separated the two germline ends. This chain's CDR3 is CASTITGSPTEAFF. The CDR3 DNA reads TGTGCCAGCACAATTACAGGGTCGCCCACTGAAGCTTTCTTT.

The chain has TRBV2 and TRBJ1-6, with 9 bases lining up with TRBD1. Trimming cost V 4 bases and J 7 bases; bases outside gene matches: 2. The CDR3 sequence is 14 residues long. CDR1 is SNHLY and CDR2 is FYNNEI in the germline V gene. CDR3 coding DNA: TGTGCCAGCAGTGCCGACAGGGGGAATTCACCCCTCCACTTT. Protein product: CASSADRGNSPLHF.

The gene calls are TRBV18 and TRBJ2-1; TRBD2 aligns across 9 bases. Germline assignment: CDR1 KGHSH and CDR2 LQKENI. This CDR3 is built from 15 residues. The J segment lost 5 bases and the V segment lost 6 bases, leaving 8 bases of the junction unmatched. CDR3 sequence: CASSFKAGGDNEQFF. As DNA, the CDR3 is TGTGCCAGCTCGTTCAAAGCGGGGGGTGACAATGAGCAGTTCTTC.

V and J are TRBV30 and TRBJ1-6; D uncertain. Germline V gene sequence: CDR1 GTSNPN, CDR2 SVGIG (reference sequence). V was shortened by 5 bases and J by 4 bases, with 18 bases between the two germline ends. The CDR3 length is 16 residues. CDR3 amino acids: CAWHSSASIYNSPLHF. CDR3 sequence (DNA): TGTGCCTGGCACTCGTCCGCCTCTATTTATAATTCACCCCTCCACTTT. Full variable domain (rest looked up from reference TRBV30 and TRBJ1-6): SQTIHQWPATLVQPVGSPLSLECTVEGTSNPNLYWYRQAAGRGLQLLFYSVGIGQISSEVPQNLSASRPQDRQFILSSKKLLLSDSGFYLCAWHSSASIYNSPLHFGNGTRLTVT.

For the CDR3, the DNA is TGTGCCAGCAGCCCTCTCCCCCGGGACTCCAGGTCCCCCGGGGAGCTGTTTTTT. The encoded protein is CASSPLPRDSRSPGELFF. The rearrangement joins TRBV7-3 to TRBJ2-2; TRBD2 is a possible D gene (6 bases). Germline V gene sequence: CDR1 SGHTA, CDR2 FQGTGA. The CDR3 sequence is 18 residues long. Trimming took off 5 bases at V and 6 bases at J, with 25 bases between the two ends. Full variable domain (rest looked up from reference TRBV7-3 and TRBJ2-2): GAGVSQTPSNKVTEKGKYVELRCDPISGHTALYWYRQSLGQGPEFLIYFQGTGAADDSGLPNDRFFAVRPEGSVSTLKIQRTERGDSAVYLCASSPLPRDSRSPGELFFGEGSRLTVL.

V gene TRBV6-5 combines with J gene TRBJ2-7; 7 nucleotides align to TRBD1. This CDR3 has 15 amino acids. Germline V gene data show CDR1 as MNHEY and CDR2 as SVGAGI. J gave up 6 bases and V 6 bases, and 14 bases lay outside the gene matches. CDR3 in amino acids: CASSRRETGVGEQYF. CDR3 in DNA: TGTGCCAGCAGCCGCCGGGAAACAGGGGTAGGCGAGCAGTACTTC.

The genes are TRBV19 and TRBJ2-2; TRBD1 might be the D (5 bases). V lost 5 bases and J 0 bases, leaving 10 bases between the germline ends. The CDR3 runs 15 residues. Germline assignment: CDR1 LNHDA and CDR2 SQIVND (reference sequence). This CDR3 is CASSRSGTNTGELFF. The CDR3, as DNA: TGTGCCAGTAGTCGATCAGGGACGAACACCGGGGAGCTGTTTTTT.

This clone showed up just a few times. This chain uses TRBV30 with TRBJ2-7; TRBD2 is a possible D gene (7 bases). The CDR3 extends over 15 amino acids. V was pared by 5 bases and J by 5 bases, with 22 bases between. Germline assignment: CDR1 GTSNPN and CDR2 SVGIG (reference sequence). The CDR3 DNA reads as TGTGCCTGGGGCAGATTGGGGGGCGGGGGCGACGAGCAGTACTTC. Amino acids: CAWGRLGGGGDEQYF.

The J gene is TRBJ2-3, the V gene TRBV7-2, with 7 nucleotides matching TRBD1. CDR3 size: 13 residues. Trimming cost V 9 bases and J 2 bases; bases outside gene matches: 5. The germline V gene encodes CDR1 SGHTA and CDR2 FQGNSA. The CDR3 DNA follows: TGTGCCAGTAGGGACAGCTTCACAGATACGCAGTATTTT. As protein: CASRDSFTDTQYF.

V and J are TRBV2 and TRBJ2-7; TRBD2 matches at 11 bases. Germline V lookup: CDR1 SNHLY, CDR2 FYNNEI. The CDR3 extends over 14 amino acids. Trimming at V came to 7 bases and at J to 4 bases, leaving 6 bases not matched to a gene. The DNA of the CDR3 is TGTGCCAGCACTTTAGCGGGGGGGCCATACGAGCAGTACTTC. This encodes CASTLAGGPYEQYF.

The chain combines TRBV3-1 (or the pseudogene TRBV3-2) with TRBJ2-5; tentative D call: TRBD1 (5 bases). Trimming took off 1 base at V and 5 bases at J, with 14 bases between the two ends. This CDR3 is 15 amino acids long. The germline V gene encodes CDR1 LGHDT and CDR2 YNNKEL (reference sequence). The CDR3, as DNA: TGTGCCAGCAGCCAAGTGGAAGGGGTACCGGAGACCCAGTACTTC. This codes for CASSQVEGVPETQYF.

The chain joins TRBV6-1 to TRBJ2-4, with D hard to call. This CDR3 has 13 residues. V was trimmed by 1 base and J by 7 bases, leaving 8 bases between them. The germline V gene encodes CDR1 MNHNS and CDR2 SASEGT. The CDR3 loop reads CASSEGSHNIQYF. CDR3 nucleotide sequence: TGTGCCAGCAGTGAAGGTTCCCATAACATTCAGTACTTC.

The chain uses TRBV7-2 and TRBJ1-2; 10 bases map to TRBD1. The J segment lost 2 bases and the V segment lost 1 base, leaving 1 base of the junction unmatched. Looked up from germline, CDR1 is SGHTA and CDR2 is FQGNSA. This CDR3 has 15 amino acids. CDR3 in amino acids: CASSLEGQGNYGYTF. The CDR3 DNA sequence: TGTGCCAGCAGCTTAGAGGGACAGGGGAACTATGGCTACACCTTC.

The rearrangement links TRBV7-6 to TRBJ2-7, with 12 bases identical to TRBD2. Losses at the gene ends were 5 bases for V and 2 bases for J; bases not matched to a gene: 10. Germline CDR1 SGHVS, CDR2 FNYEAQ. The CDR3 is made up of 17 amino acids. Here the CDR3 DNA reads TGTGCCAGCAGCCAGTGGACTAGCGGGGTACTCCCCTACGAGCAGTACTTC. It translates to CASSQWTSGVLPYEQYF. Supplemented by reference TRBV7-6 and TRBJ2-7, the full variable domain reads GAGVSQSPRYKVTKRGQDVALRCDPISGHVSLYWYRQALGQGPEFLTYFNYEAQQDKSGLPNDRFSAERPEGSISTLTIQRTEQRDSAMYRCASSQWTSGVLPYEQYFGPGTRLTVT.

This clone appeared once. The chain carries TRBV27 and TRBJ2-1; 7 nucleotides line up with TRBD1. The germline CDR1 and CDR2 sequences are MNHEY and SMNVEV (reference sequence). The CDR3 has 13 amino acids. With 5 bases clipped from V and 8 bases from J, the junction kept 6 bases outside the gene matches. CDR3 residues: CASSPTGWDEQFF. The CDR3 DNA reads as TGTGCCAGCAGTCCGACAGGGTGGGATGAGCAGTTCTTC.

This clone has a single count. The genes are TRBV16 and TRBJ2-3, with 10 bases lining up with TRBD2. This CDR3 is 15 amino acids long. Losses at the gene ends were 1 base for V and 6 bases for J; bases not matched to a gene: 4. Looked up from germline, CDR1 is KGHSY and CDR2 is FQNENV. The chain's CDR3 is CASSQYPLAGDTQYF. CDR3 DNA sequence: TGTGCCAGCAGCCAATATCCACTAGCGGGGGATACGCAGTATTTT.

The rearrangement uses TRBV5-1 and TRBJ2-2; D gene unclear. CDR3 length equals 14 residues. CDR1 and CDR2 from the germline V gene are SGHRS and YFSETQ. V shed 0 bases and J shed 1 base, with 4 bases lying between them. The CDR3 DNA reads TGCGCCAGCAGCTTGGTCGGGAACACCGGGGAGCTGTTTTTT. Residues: CASSLVGNTGELFF.

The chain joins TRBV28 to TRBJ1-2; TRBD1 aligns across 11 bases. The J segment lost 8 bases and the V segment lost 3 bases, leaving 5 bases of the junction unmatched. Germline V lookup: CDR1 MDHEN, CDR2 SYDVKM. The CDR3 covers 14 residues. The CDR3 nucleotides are TGTGCCAGCAGTTTGGTCGGACAGGGGGCGGGCTACACCTTC. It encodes CASSLVGQGAGYTF.

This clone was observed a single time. CDR3: CATSRHGQYVGYTF. CDR3 sequence (DNA): TGTGCCACCAGCAGACACGGACAGTATGTAGGCTACACCTTC. The J gene is TRBJ1-2, the V gene TRBV15, with D possibly being TRBD1 (6 bases). The CDR3 extends over 14 amino acids. Between the trimmed V and J ends, which lost 2 bases and 8 bases, there was a span of 15 bases. Germline CDR1 LNHNV, CDR2 YYDKDF (reference sequence). Drawing the rest from reference TRBV15 and TRBJ1-2, the complete variable domain is DAMVIQNPRYQVTQFGKPVTLSCSQTLNHNVMYWYQQKSSQAPKLLFHYYDKDFNNEADTPDNFQSRRPNTSFCFLDIRSPGLGDTAMYLCATSRHGQYVGYTFGSGTRLTVV.

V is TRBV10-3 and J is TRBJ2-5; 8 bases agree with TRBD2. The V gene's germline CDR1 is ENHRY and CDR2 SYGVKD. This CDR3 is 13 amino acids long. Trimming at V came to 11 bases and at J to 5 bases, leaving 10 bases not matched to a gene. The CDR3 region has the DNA TGTGCCGCCGCGGGGGGAGGAGGGGAGACCCAGTACTTC. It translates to CAAAGGGGETQYF.

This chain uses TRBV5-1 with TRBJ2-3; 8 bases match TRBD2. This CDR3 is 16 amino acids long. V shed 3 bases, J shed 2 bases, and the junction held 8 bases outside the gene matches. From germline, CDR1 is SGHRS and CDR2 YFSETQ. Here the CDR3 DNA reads TGCGCCAGCAGCTCGGGAGGGGGGGCCGTCACAGATACGCAGTATTTT. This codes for CASSSGGGAVTDTQYF.

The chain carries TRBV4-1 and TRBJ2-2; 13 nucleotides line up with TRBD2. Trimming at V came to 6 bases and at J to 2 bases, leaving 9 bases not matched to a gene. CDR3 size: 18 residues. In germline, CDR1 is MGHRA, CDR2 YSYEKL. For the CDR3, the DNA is TGCGCCAGCAGACCCACTAGCGGGGGGGCCTTAAACACCGGGGAGCTGTTTTTT. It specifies CASRPTSGGALNTGELFF.

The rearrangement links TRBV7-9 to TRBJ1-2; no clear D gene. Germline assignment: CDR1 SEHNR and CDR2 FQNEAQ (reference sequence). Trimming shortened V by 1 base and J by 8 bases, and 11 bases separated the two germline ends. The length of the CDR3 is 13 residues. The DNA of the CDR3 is TGTGCCAGCAGCTTAGGGTCCAACCTAGGCTACACCTTC. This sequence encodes CASSLGSNLGYTF.